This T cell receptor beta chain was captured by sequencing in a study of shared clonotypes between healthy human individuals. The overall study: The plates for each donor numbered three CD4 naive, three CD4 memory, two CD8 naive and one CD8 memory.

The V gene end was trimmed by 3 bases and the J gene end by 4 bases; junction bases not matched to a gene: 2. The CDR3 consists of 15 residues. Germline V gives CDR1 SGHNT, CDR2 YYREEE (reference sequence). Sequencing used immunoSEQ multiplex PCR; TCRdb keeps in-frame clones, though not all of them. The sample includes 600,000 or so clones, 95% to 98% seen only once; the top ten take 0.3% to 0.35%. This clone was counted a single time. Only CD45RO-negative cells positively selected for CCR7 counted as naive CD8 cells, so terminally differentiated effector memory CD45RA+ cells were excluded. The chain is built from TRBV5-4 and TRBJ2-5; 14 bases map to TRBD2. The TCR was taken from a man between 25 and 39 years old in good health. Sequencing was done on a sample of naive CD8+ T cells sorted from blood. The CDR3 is CASSWGLAGAETQYF. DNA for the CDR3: TGTGCCAGCAGCTGGGGACTAGCGGGAGCAGAGACCCAGTACTTC.